This passage covers 20 T cell receptor beta chains from one sample sequenced in a study of T cells in Graves' hyperthyroidism and ophthalmopathy. TCR beta CDR3 regions were amplified from RNA transcripts. The HTBI primer set was used in a first-round RT-PCR of the TCR CDR3. One entry per CDR3 protein results from TCRdb running MiXCR on the multiplex PCR reads. Of more than 300,000 distinct CDR3 sequences listed, more than 12% are singletons. Source material: blood. The receptors stem from a woman in her twenties or thirties with Graves' ophthalmopathy.

This clonotype was seen at least ten times. The V and J genes are TRBV3-1 and TRBJ2-3, with 10 bases matching TRBD2. This CDR3 spans 13 amino acids. V dropped 3 bases and J dropped 9; count of bases not matched to a gene: 3. Germline lookup yields CDR1 LGHDT and CDR2 YNNKEL (reference sequence). The CDR3 spells CASSQKAGGTQYF. CDR3 nucleotides: TGTGCCAGCAGCCAGAAAGCGGGGGGGACGCAGTATTTT.

In this sample, this clonotype turned up many times. One end of the junction varies from germline; a read error may be responsible. V and J are TRBV13 and TRBJ1-1; the D is unclear. CDR1 is PRHDT and CDR2 is FYEKMQ in the germline V gene (reference sequence). CDR3 size: 14 residues. DNA for the CDR3: TGTGCCAGCAGCCTAGGATTTCCGAACACTGAAGCTTTCTTT. The encoded protein is CASSLGFPNTEAFF.

The sample holds many counts of this clonotype. This sequence joins TRBV20-1 and TRBJ2-7; the match to TRBD2 covers 7 bases. The length of the CDR3 is 14 residues. Germline loops: CDR1 DFQATT, CDR2 SNEGSKA (reference sequence). V trimming: 4 bases; J trimming: 1 base; junction bases outside the gene matches: 7. CDR3 loop: CSATRRGVSYEQYF. The CDR3, as DNA: TGCAGTGCTACTCGACGGGGGGTATCCTACGAGCAGTACTTC.

There are a few counts of this clonotype. This may be a read error, as it is one base from a much larger clone. The rearrangement uses TRBV12-3 or TRBV12-4 and TRBJ1-5, with 10 bases that match TRBD1. V was clipped by 8 bases and J by 10 bases; unmatched bases: 11. This CDR3 has 14 amino acids. CDR3 DNA sequence: TGTGCCAGCCGACAGGGGGCGCCGAGTCATCCCCAGCATTTT. It codes for CASRQGAPSHPQHF.

This clonotype showed up many times. The chain recombines TRBV5-8 with TRBJ2-2; TRBD1 is a possible D gene (6 bases). Looked up from germline, CDR1 is SGHTS and CDR2 is YDEGEE. The CDR3 totals 15 residues. V was clipped by 6 bases and J by 3 bases, with 15 bases between them. The CDR3 spells CASTLGTRYTGELFF. The CDR3 bases are TGTGCCAGCACCCTTGGGACACGTTACACCGGGGAGCTGTTTTTT.

This clonotype was observed many times. This chain uses TRBV19 with TRBJ1-1; 7 bases align to TRBD1. The CDR3 contains 13 residues. The ends lost 6 bases at V and 3 bases at J; junction bases unmatched: 4. Germline loops: CDR1 LNHDA, CDR2 SQIVND (reference sequence). The CDR3 loop reads CASRDREDTEAFF. The CDR3 DNA reads TGTGCCAGTAGAGACAGGGAGGACACTGAAGCTTTCTTT.

Many counts were recorded for this clonotype. The chain carries TRBV30 and TRBJ1-2; TRBD1 aligns across 7 bases. CDR1 is GTSNPN and CDR2 is SVGIG in the germline V gene (reference sequence). This CDR3 spans 15 amino acids. Unmatched junction bases numbered 7, after V lost 2 bases and J lost 1 base. The CDR3 DNA sequence: TGTGCCTGGAGTACGGCAGGGGGAAATAACTATGGCTACACCTTC. Protein product: CAWSTAGGNNYGYTF.

The chain is built from TRBV29-1 and TRBJ1-3; D is unresolved. This CDR3 is built from 16 residues. The V gene's germline CDR1 is SQVTM and CDR2 ANQGSEA. The germline V and J ends were trimmed by 1 base and 0 bases, with 13 bases remaining between them. CDR3 region: CSVEGKGRSSGNTIYF. The CDR3 region has the DNA TGCAGCGTTGAAGGGAAAGGAAGAAGCTCTGGAAACACCATATATTTT.

This clonotype was observed at least ten times. This chain connects TRBV20-1 to TRBJ2-5; 8 positions agree with TRBD2. Trimming removed 0 bases from V and 2 bases from J; junction bases left unmatched: 2. Germline V gene lookup returns CDR1 DFQATT and CDR2 SNEGSKA (reference sequence). The CDR3 consists of 14 residues. In DNA, the CDR3 is TGCAGTGCTAGAGATGCGGGGGGACAAGAGACCCAGTACTTC. Translation: CSARDAGGQETQYF.

This clonotype was observed a handful of times. The genes are TRBV6-5 and TRBJ1-6; unclear D gene. V lost 5 bases and J lost 0, with 11 bases in between. The CDR3 is made up of 16 amino acids. CDR1 MNHEY and CDR2 SVGAGI come from the germline V gene. Written as DNA, the CDR3 is TGTGCCAGCAGTCCCTCGATTAGCTCCTATAATTCACCCCTCCACTTT. This sequence encodes CASSPSISSYNSPLHF.

This clonotype came up a few times. The V and J genes are TRBV5-8 and TRBJ1-2; 8 bases are shared with TRBD1. V gave up 4 bases and J gave up 2 bases; unmatched junction bases: 10. CDR1 SGHTS and CDR2 YDEGEE come from the germline V gene. The CDR3 covers 16 residues. This chain's CDR3 is CASSPVDRVGNYGYTF. The CDR3, as DNA: TGTGCCAGCAGCCCCGTGGACAGGGTCGGAAACTATGGCTACACCTTC. The whole variable domain, filled in from reference TRBV5-8 and TRBJ1-2, reads EAGVTQSPTHLIKTRGQQATLRCSPISGHTSVYWYQQALGLGLQFLLWYDEGEERNRGNFPPRFSGRQFPNYSSELNVNALELEDSALYLCASSPVDRVGNYGYTFGSGTRLTVV.

This clonotype has more than one count but fewer than ten. V gene TRBV6-4 combines with J gene TRBJ2-3; D is uncertain. There are 14 residues in the CDR3. Trimming pared 1 base from V and 2 bases from J, leaving 7 bases between. CDR1 MRHNA and CDR2 SNTAGT come from the germline V gene. The CDR3 DNA reads TGTGCCAGCAGTGACTACCCATACACAGATACGCAGTATTTT. It codes for CASSDYPYTDTQYF.

CDR3: CSVEIPVHEQYF. DNA of the CDR3: TGCAGCGTTGAAATTCCCGTCCACGAGCAGTACTTC. The chain carries TRBV29-1 and TRBJ2-7; no clear D. Per germline, CDR1 SQVTM and CDR2 ANQGSEA. V was clipped by 2 bases and J by 5 bases, with 10 bases between them. The CDR3 runs to 12 residues.

This clonotype appeared a few times. The chain employs TRBV19 and TRBJ2-3; D is possibly TRBD2 (5 bases). The V gene's germline CDR1 is LNHDA and CDR2 SQIVND (reference sequence). The V end was cut by 5 bases, the J end by 11 bases, with 17 bases between. The CDR3 sequence is 13 residues long. DNA for the CDR3: TGTGCCAGTAGTGCACGGACTGGCGACGGGCAGTATTTT. Its translation: CASSARTGDGQYF.

A word on this clonotype: An end of the junction does not agree with germline; a read error may underlie this. V usage is TRBV2 and J usage is TRBJ1-4, with a tentative D call TRBD1 (5 bases). Per the germline V gene, CDR1 is SNHLY and CDR2 is FYNNEI. This CDR3 contains 15 residues. The CDR3 DNA reads TGTGCCAGCAGTCAAGCAGGGTTAACTAATGAAAAACTGTTTTTT. Its translation: CASSQAGLTNEKLFF.

V and J are TRBV25-1 and TRBJ1-2, with D possibly being TRBD1 (6 bases). There are 17 residues in the CDR3. The V and J ends lost 4 bases and 1 base respectively, with 19 bases between them. The germline gives CDR1 MGHDK, CDR2 SYGVNS. CDR3 residues: CASSGWTASAGNYGYTF. The CDR3 DNA sequence: TGTGCCAGCAGTGGGTGGACAGCTTCGGCGGGTAACTATGGCTACACCTTC.

The sample holds many counts of this clonotype. This chain joins TRBV7-8 and TRBJ1-3; perhaps TRBD1 as D (5 bases). CDR1 SGHVS and CDR2 FQNEAQ come from the germline V gene. Deletions cut 1 base from V and 4 bases from J, with 17 bases between. CDR3 size: 17 residues. CDR3 amino acids: CASSLDAAGTLGNTIYF. The CDR3 nucleotides are TGTGCCAGCAGCTTAGATGCCGCCGGGACTTTAGGAAACACCATATATTTT.

The J gene is TRBJ1-5, the V gene TRBV15; 7 bases match TRBD1. The CDR3 loop spans 15 amino acids. The J segment lost 7 bases and the V segment lost 4 bases, leaving 10 bases of the junction unmatched. Germline V gene lookup returns CDR1 LNHNV and CDR2 YYDKDF (reference sequence). Here the CDR3 DNA reads TGTGCCACCAGCATTGACAGGGTGTTAGGCCAGCCCCAGCATTTT. It specifies CATSIDRVLGQPQHF.

This clonotype has a handful of counts. V is TRBV6-1 and J is TRBJ1-2; possibly TRBD1 for D (5 bases). Trimming left V 6 bases short and J 0 bases short, with 11 bases between. This CDR3 comprises 14 residues. CDR1 and CDR2 from the germline V gene are MNHNS and SASEGT. This CDR3 reads CASREGPTNYGYTF. The CDR3 region has the DNA TGTGCCAGCAGAGAGGGACCGACTAACTATGGCTACACCTTC.

This clonotype has at least ten counts. This chain joins TRBV5-1 and TRBJ2-1, with 10 bases lining up with TRBD2. CDR1 and CDR2 (germline): SGHRS, YFSETQ. The junction had 11 bases not matched to a gene; V was cut back by 4 bases and J by 1 base. The CDR3 spans 18 residues. CDR3 in amino acids: CASSPEPLAGGSYNEQFF. In DNA form, the CDR3 reads TGCGCCAGCAGCCCGGAACCATTAGCGGGGGGATCCTACAATGAGCAGTTCTTC.